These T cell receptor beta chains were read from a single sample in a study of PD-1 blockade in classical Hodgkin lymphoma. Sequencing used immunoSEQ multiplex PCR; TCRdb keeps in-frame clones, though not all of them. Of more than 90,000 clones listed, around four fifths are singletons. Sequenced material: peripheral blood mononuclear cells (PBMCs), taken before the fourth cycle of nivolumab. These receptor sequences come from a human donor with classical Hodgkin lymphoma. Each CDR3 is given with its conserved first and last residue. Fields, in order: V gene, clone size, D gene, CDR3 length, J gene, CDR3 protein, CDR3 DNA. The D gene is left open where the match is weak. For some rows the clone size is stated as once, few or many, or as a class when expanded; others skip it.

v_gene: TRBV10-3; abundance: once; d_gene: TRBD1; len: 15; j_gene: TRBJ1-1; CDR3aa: CAISEPDRGVSEAFF; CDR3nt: TGTGCCATCAGTGAGCCGGACAGGGGGGTCAGTGAAGCTTTCTTT
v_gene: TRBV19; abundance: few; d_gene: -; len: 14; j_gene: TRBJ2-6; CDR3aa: CASSIGAGANVLTF; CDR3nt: TGTGCCAGTAGTATAGGGGCTGGGGCCAACGTCCTGACTTTC
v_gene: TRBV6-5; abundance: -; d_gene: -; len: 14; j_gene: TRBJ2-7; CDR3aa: CASSRGTDAYEQYF; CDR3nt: TGTGCCAGCAGTCGCGGGACAGACGCCTACGAGCAGTACTTC
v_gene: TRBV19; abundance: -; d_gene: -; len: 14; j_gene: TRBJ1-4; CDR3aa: CASRGQLVDEKLFF; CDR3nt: TGTGCCAGTAGAGGTCAGTTAGTGGATGAAAAACTGTTTTTT
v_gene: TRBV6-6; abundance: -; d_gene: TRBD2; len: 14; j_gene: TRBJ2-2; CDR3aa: CASSYEASGGELFF; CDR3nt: TGTGCCAGCAGTTACGAAGCTAGCGGCGGGGAGCTGTTTTTT
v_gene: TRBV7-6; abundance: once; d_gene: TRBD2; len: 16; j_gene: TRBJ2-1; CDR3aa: CASSFLAGESYNEQFF; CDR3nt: TGTGCCAGCAGCTTTTTAGCGGGGGAATCCTACAATGAGCAGTTCTTC
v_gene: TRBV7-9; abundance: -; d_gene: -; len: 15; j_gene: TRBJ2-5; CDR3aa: CASSLSRQFQETQYF; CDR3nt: TGTGCCAGCAGCTTATCTCGACAGTTCCAAGAGACCCAGTACTTC
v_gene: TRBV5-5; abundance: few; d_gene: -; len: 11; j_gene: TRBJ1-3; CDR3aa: CASSLINTIYF; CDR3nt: TGTGCCAGCAGCTTGATCAACACCATATATTTT
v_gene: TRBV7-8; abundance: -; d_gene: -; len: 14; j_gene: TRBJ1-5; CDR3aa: CASSLAGWDQPQHF; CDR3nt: TGTGCCAGCAGCTTAGCTGGGTGGGATCAGCCCCAGCATTTT
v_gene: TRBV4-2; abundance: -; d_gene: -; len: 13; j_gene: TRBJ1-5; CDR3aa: CASRLDSNQPQHF; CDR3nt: TGTGCCAGCAGGCTCGATAGCAATCAGCCCCAGCATTTT
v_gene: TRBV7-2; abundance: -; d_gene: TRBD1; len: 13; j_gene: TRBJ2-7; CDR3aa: CASSADRVEEQYF; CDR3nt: TGTGCCAGCAGCGCGGACAGGGTTGAGGAGCAGTACTTC
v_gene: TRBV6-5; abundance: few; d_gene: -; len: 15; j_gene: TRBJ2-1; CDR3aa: CASSYSLVQRGEQFF; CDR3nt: TGTGCCAGCAGTTACTCGCTCGTCCAGAGGGGTGAGCAGTTCTTC
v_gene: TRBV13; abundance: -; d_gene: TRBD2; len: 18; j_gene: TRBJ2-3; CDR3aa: CASSLGGLAGTLGGTQYF; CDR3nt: TGTGCCAGCAGCTTAGGGGGACTAGCGGGGACCCTTGGGGGTACGCAGTATTTT
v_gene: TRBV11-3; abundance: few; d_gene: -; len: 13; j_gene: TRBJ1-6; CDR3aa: CASSLRGGSPLHF; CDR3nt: TGTGCCAGCAGCTTAAGGGGGGGATCACCCCTCCACTTT
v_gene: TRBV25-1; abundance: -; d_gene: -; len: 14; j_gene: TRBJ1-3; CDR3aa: CASSDRGTGNTIYF; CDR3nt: TGTGCCAGCAGTGACAGGGGTACTGGAAACACCATATATTTT
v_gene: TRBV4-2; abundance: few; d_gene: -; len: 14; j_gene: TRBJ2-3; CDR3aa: CASSQGPGVDTQYF; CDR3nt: TGTGCCAGCAGCCAAGGGCCAGGGGTTGATACGCAGTATTTT
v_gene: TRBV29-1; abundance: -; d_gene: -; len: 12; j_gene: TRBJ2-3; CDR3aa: CSSWSGTDTQYF; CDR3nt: TGCAGTTCTTGGAGCGGTACAGATACGCAGTATTTT
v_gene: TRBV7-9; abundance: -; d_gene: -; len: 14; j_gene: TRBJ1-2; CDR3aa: CASSLDDRMGGYTF; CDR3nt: TGTGCCAGCAGCTTAGATGACAGGATGGGTGGCTACACCTTC
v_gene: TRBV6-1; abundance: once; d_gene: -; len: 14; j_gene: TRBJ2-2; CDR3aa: CASSDRADTGELFF; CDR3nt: TGTGCCAGCAGTGACCGGGCCGACACCGGGGAGCTGTTTTTT
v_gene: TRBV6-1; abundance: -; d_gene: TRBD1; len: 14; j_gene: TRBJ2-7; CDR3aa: CASSGPGTVDEQYF; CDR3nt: TGTGCCAGCAGTGGACCCGGGACAGTTGACGAGCAGTACTTC
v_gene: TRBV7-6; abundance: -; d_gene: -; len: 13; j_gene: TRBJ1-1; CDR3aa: CASSLALNTEAFF; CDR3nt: TGTGCCAGCAGCTTAGCGCTGAACACTGAAGCTTTCTTT
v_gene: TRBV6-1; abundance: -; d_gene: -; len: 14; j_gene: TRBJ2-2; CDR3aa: CASSETGNTGELFF; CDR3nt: TGTGCCAGCAGTGAGACAGGAAACACCGGGGAGCTGTTTTTT
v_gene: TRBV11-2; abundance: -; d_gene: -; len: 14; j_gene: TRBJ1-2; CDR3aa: CASSLEMGMYGYTF; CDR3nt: TGTGCCAGCAGCTTAGAAATGGGGATGTATGGCTACACCTTC
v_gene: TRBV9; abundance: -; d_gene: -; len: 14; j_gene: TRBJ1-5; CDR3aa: CASSAGTSNQPQHF; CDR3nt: TGTGCCAGCAGCGCCGGGACTTCCAATCAGCCCCAGCATTTT
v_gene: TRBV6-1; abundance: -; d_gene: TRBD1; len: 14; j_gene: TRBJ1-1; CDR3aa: CASTLTGGYTEAFF; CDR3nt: TGTGCCAGCACCTTGACAGGGGGGTACACTGAAGCTTTCTTT
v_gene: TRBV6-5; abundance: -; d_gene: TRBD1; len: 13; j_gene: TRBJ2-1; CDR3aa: CASSESGGNEQFF; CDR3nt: TGTGCCAGCAGTGAATCAGGGGGCAATGAGCAGTTCTTC
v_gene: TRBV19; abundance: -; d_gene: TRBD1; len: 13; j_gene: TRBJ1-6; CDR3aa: CASSGTEGSPLHF; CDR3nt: TGTGCCAGTTCCGGGACAGAAGGGTCACCCCTCCACTTT
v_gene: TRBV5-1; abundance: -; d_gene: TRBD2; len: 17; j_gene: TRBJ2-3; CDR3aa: CASSPYSGGAREDTQYF; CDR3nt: TGCGCCAGCAGCCCCTATAGCGGGGGGGCCCGGGAAGATACGCAGTATTTT
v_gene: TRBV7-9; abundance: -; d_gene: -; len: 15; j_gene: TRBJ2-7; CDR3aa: CASSLMGTAGGDQYF; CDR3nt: TGTGCCAGCAGCTTAATGGGCACCGCAGGCGGGGATCAGTACTTC
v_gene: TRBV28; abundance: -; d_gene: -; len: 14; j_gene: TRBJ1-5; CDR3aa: CASSFQSLYQPQHF; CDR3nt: TGTGCCAGCAGTTTCCAAAGTCTTTATCAGCCCCAGCATTTT
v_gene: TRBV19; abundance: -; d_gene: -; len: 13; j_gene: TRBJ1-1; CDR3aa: CASSTWGSTEAFF; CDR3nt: TGTGCCAGTAGTACTTGGGGTTCCACTGAAGCTTTCTTT
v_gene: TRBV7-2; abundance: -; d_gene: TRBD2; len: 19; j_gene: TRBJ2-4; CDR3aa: CASSFLLAGSQGAKNIQYF; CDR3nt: TGTGCCAGCAGCTTTTTGCTAGCGGGTTCCCAAGGGGCCAAAAACATTCAGTACTTC
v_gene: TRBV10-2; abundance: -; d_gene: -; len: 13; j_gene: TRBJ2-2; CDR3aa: CASRGSDTGELFF; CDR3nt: TGCGCCAGCCGGGGGAGCGACACCGGGGAGCTGTTTTTT
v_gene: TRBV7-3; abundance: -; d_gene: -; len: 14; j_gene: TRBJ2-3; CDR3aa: CASSSHQSTDTQYF; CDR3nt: TGTGCCAGCAGCTCCCATCAGTCCACAGATACGCAGTATTTT
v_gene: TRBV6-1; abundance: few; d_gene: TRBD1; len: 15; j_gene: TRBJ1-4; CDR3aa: CASSESTGGAGKLFF; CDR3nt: TGTGCCAGCAGTGAATCGACAGGGGGCGCCGGAAAACTGTTTTTT
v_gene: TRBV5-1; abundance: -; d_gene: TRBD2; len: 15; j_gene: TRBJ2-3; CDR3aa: CASSLGLAGTDTQYF; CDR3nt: TGCGCCAGCAGCTTGGGACTAGCGGGCACAGATACGCAGTATTTT
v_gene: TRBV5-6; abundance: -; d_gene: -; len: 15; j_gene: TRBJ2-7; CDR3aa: CASSLVYSDSYEQYF; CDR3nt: TGTGCCAGCAGCTTGGTCTACAGCGACTCCTACGAGCAGTACTTC
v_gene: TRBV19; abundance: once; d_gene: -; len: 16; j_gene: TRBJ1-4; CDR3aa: CASSIYYEATNEKLFF; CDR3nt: TGTGCCAGTAGTATATATTACGAGGCAACTAATGAAAAACTGTTTTTT
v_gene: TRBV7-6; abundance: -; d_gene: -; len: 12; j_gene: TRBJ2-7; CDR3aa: CASSLGIPSRYF; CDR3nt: TGTGCCAGCAGCTTAGGAATACCTAGTCGGTACTTC
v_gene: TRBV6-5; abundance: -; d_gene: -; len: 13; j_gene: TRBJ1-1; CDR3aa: CASTPAENTEAFF; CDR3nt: TGTGCCAGCACCCCCGCAGAGAACACTGAAGCTTTCTTT